This T cell receptor beta chain was recorded in a study of T cells in tumors and immune-related adverse events. This table comes from immunoSEQ multiplex PCR, and its TCRdb copy is limited to in-frame clones, with some not included. The sample shows 6,500 to 8,500 clones, about 93% of them seen only once. The sample here was lymph node tissue, taken from a patient treated with anti-PD-1 therapy. The receptor was derived from a female donor with metastatic renal cell carcinoma.

The CDR3 DNA reads TGTGCCAGCAGTCTGAATTATCCCGGGACTAGCGTCCTTAAAGAGCAGTTCTTC. Its translation is CASSLNYPGTSVLKEQFF. The chain has TRBV27 and TRBJ2-1, with 10 bases aligning to TRBD2. The CDR3 sequence is 18 residues long. V dropped 5 bases and J dropped 10; count of bases not matched to a gene: 20. The germline CDR1 and CDR2 sequences are MNHEY and SMNVEV (reference sequence).